Shown below are 21 T cell receptor beta chains from a single sample sequenced in a study of blood T cell repertoires in COVID-19. Profiled with immunoSEQ multiplex PCR; TCRdb holds only in-frame clones, not every one. The data show tens of thousands of clones, with 70% to 80% seen just once and roughly 15% held by the top ten. Specimen: peripheral blood. Receptor source: a man in his 70s with active or convalescent COVID-19.

In nucleotides, the CDR3 is TGTGCCAGCAGCTTAGAAACCTATCTTGGTCGGAGGGACACTGAAGCTTTCTTT. Its protein product is CASSLETYLGRRDTEAFF. The J gene is TRBJ1-1, the V gene TRBV7-9; D call uncertain. Per germline, CDR1 SEHNR and CDR2 FQNEAQ (reference sequence). Trimming left V 1 base short and J 3 bases short, with 21 bases between. This CDR3 region has 18 residues.

V and J are TRBV2 and TRBJ2-7, with TRBD2 as a possible D gene (6 bases). Germline CDR1 is SNHLY and CDR2 is FYNNEI. V was trimmed by 8 bases and J by 6 bases, leaving 14 bases between them. The CDR3 is made up of 12 amino acids. Written as DNA, the CDR3 is TGTGCCAGCGGAGGGTGGACATTCGAGCAGTACTTC. Translating gives CASGGWTFEQYF.

This clone was detected a few times. The chain joins TRBV27 to TRBJ2-5; 7 bases align to TRBD1. Germline V lookup: CDR1 MNHEY, CDR2 SMNVEV (reference sequence). This CDR3 is 14 amino acids long. V lost 3 bases to trimming and J lost 4 bases; unmatched junction nucleotides: 5. CDR3 nucleotide sequence: TGTGCCAGCAGTTTCCTAGGGACAGCAGAGACCCAGTACTTC. This encodes CASSFLGTAETQYF.

The chain has TRBV7-9 and TRBJ2-5, with D possibly TRBD1 on 5 matching bases. V was trimmed by 7 bases and J by 5 bases, leaving 17 bases between them. Per the germline V gene, CDR1 is SEHNR and CDR2 is FQNEAQ (reference sequence). The CDR3 consists of 14 residues. The CDR3 is CASKVGPFAETQYF. CDR3 DNA: TGTGCCAGCAAGGTGGGGCCTTTTGCGGAGACCCAGTACTTC.

V gene TRBV5-5 combines with J gene TRBJ2-5; D perhaps matches TRBD1 (5 bases). Per the germline V gene, CDR1 is SGHKS and CDR2 is YYEKEE (reference sequence). The V gene lost 0 bases and the J gene lost 5 bases, with 17 bases spanning the gap. This CDR3 contains 16 residues. CDR3 nucleotides: TGTGCCAGCAGCTTGGCGGTAGCAGGGCCGCGGGAGACCCAGTACTTC. Translating gives CASSLAVAGPRETQYF.

V gene TRBV12-5 combines with J gene TRBJ2-7; D is perhaps TRBD2 (5 bases). Germline CDR1 is LGHNT and CDR2 is FRNRAP. V lost 5 bases and J lost 3, with 14 bases in between. The CDR3 spans 14 residues. CDR3 DNA: TGTGCTAGTGGTATAGGAGGTCCTCGCTACGAGCAGTACTTC. As protein: CASGIGGPRYEQYF. The full variable domain, with the rest looked up from reference TRBV12-5 and TRBJ2-7, is DARVTQTPRHKVTEMGQEVTMRCQPILGHNTVFWYRQTMMQGLELLAYFRNRAPLDDSGMPKDRFSAEMPDATLATLKIQPSEPRDSAVYFCASGIGGPRYEQYFGPGTRLTVT.

Concerning this clone itself: Other DNA sequences in the same sample also yield this CDR3. The V call is TRBV12-5, the J call TRBJ1-6; 7 bases are shared with TRBD1. V was clipped by 7 bases and J by 8 bases; unmatched bases: 8. CDR3 length equals 14 residues. Germline CDR1 LGHNT, CDR2 FRNRAP. The chain's CDR3 is CASAPGQVYSPLHF. Here the CDR3 DNA reads TGTGCTAGTGCCCCCGGACAGGTCTATTCACCCCTCCACTTT.

This chain links TRBV19 with TRBJ1-5; no clear D gene. This CDR3 has 15 residues. Deletions cut 3 bases from V and 1 base from J, with 10 bases between. CDR1 LNHDA and CDR2 SQIVND come from the germline V gene (reference sequence). CDR3 protein: CASSMVSVSNQPQHF. CDR3 coding DNA: TGTGCCAGTAGTATGGTTTCGGTGAGCAATCAGCCCCAGCATTTT.

This clone was picked up a small number of times. J is TRBJ1-5 and V is TRBV6-5; D unclear. V was cut by 10 bases and J by 2 bases, with 9 bases left in between. The CDR3 length is 12 residues. Germline V gene lookup returns CDR1 MNHEY and CDR2 SVGAGI. The CDR3 bases are TGTGCCACAGCTCAGGGCAATCAGCCCCAGCATTTT. Encoded protein: CATAQGNQPQHF.

DNA of the CDR3: TGTGCCAGCAGCGTGACTAGCGGTGTTGCCTACGAGCAGTACTTC. Translating gives CASSVTSGVAYEQYF. The chain carries TRBV9 and TRBJ2-7; 9 bases line up with TRBD2. V was clipped by 2 bases and J by 2 bases; unmatched bases: 5. The CDR3 loop spans 15 amino acids. CDR1 and CDR2 (germline): SGDLS, YYNGEE. The full variable domain, its missing parts supplied by reference TRBV9 and TRBJ2-7, is DSGVTQTPKHLITATGQRVTLRCSPRSGDLSVYWYQQSLDQGLQFLIQYYNGEERAKGNILERFSAQQFPDLHSELNLSSLELGDSALYFCASSVTSGVAYEQYFGPGTRLTVT.

This clone was seen only a few times. Written as DNA, the CDR3 is TGTGCCAGCAGTTACAATCAGGGGCTCGGCCAGCCCCAGCATTTT. Protein: CASSYNQGLGQPQHF. V gene TRBV6-2 or TRBV6-3 combines with J gene TRBJ1-5, with D maybe TRBD1 (6 bases). Germline V gene lookup returns CDR1 MNHEY and CDR2 SVGEGT. The ends were cut back, 2 bases at V and 7 bases at J, with 15 bases in the middle. The CDR3 runs 15 residues.

This clone showed up just a few times. V gene TRBV30 combines with J gene TRBJ1-6, with D possibly TRBD1 on 5 matching bases. The V gene lost 0 bases and the J gene lost 9 bases, with 9 bases spanning the gap. Germline V gene sequence: CDR1 GTSNPN, CDR2 SVGIG (reference sequence). This CDR3 contains 13 residues. CDR3 nucleotide sequence: TGTGCCTGGAGTGTCAGGGAATCTTCACCCCTCCACTTT. It encodes CAWSVRESSPLHF.

This clone was seen once. The CDR3 nucleotides are TGTGCCAGCAGTGAAGGGCCAAACAGGCAGTATCAGCCCCAGCATTTT. Protein sequence: CASSEGPNRQYQPQHF. This chain links TRBV2 with TRBJ1-5, with D possibly being TRBD1 (5 bases). Trimming stripped 1 base from V and 5 bases from J, with 15 bases between. CDR3 length: 16 residues. Germline CDR1 and CDR2: SNHLY and FYNNEI. The variable domain in full, completed from reference TRBV2 and TRBJ1-5, reads EPEVTQTPSHQVTQMGQEVILRCVPISNHLYFYWYRQILGQKVEFLVSFYNNEISEKSEIFDDQFSVERPDGSNFTLKIRSTKLEDSAMYFCASSEGPNRQYQPQHFGDGTRLSIL.

The rearrangement uses TRBV11-3 and TRBJ1-5; D unclear. This CDR3 region has 13 residues. Trimming left V 1 base short and J 5 bases short, with 6 bases between. Germline V CDR1 and CDR2: SGHNT, YENEEA. The CDR3 loop is CASSLGQYQPQHF. CDR3 in DNA: TGTGCCAGCAGCTTAGGCCAGTATCAGCCCCAGCATTTT.

This clone was seen many times. The V and J genes are TRBV3-1 (or the pseudogene TRBV3-2) and TRBJ1-1, with 11 bases that match TRBD1. J lost 11 bases, V lost 1 base, and 9 bases had no gene match. The CDR3 has 15 residues. Germline lookup yields CDR1 LGHDT and CDR2 YNNKEL (reference sequence). Here the CDR3 DNA reads TGTGCCAGCAGCCAAGTAGGACAGGGGGCGCGTAACGCTTTCTTT. Protein product: CASSQVGQGARNAFF.

The genes are TRBV19 and TRBJ1-2; 8 nucleotides line up with TRBD1. Looked up from germline, CDR1 is LNHDA and CDR2 is SQIVND (reference sequence). There are 14 residues in the CDR3. Trimming at V came to 5 bases and at J to 4 bases, leaving 6 bases not matched to a gene. CDR3: CASSPSDRAYGYTF. The CDR3 DNA reads TGTGCCAGTAGTCCATCGGACAGGGCCTATGGCTACACCTTC. Full variable domain (remainder filled in from reference TRBV19 and TRBJ1-2): DGGITQSPKYLFRKEGQNVTLSCEQNLNHDAMYWYRQDPGQGLRLIYYSQIVNDFQKGDIAEGYSVSREKKESFPLTVTSAQKNPTAFYLCASSPSDRAYGYTFGSGTRLTVV.

The chain carries TRBV28 and TRBJ2-7, with TRBD2 matching over 8 bases. The V gene end was trimmed by 4 bases and the J gene end by 2 bases; junction bases not matched to a gene: 7. The CDR3 is 15 residues long. CDR1 MDHEN and CDR2 SYDVKM come from the germline V gene. CDR3 protein: CASSSSGTRTYEQYF. The CDR3 DNA reads as TGTGCCAGCAGTTCCAGTGGGACTAGAACCTACGAGCAGTACTTC. The entire variable domain, with the rest obtained from reference TRBV28 and TRBJ2-7, is as follows: DVKVTQSSRYLVKRTGEKVFLECVQDMDHENMFWYRQDPGLGLRLIYFSYDVKMKEKGDIPEGYSVSREKKERFSLILESASTNQTSMYLCASSSSGTRTYEQYFGPGTRLTVT.

The chain carries TRBV5-4 and TRBJ2-7, with 8 bases lining up with TRBD2. J was trimmed by 8 bases and V by 3 bases; bases with no gene match: 13. This CDR3 is built from 15 residues. In germline, CDR1 is SGHNT, CDR2 YYREEE (reference sequence). DNA of the CDR3: TGTGCCAGCAGCTCGCCGGGGGGGGCTTTTATCAAGCAGTACTTC. The encoded protein is CASSSPGGAFIKQYF.

The gene calls are TRBV29-1 and TRBJ1-4; 11 nucleotides agree with TRBD1. V lost 4 bases to trimming and J lost 6 bases; unmatched junction nucleotides: 1. The CDR3 consists of 13 residues. CDR1 and CDR2 from the germline V gene are SQVTM and ANQGSEA. Here the CDR3 reads CSVAGQGDEKLFF. Written as DNA, the CDR3 is TGCAGCGTTGCGGGACAGGGGGATGAAAAACTGTTTTTT.

The chain couples TRBV6-6 to TRBJ1-2, with D perhaps TRBD1 (6 bases). The CDR3 loop spans 14 amino acids. The V end lost 5 bases, the J end lost 6 bases, and 16 bases lay between the germline ends. Germline CDR1 is MNHNY and CDR2 is SVGAGI (reference sequence). CDR3 sequence (DNA): TGTGCCAGCAGTCCCGGGTGGGGGCCGGATGGCTACACCTTC. This sequence encodes CASSPGWGPDGYTF.

V usage is TRBV28 and J usage is TRBJ2-1, with a tentative D call TRBD2 (5 bases). V gave up 4 bases and J gave up 2 bases, with 18 bases separating them. Per the germline V gene, CDR1 is MDHEN and CDR2 is SYDVKM. There are 17 residues in the CDR3. In DNA form, the CDR3 reads TGTGCCAGCAGTTACTATACCGGGGATACAACCTACAATGAGCAGTTCTTC. Amino acids: CASSYYTGDTTYNEQFF.